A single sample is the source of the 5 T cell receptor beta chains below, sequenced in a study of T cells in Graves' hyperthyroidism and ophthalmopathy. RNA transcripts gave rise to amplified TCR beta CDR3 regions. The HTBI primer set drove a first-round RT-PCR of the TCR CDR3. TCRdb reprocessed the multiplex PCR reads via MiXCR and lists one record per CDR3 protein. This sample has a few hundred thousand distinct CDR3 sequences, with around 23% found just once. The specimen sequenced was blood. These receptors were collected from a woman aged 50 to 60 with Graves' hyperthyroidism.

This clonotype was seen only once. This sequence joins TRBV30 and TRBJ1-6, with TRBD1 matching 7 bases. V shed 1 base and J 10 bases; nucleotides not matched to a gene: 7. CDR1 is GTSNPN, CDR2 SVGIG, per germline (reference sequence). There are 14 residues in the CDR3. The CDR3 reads CAWSEGAVGSPLHF. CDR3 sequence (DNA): TGTGCCTGGAGTGAGGGGGCAGTCGGGTCACCCCTCCACTTT.

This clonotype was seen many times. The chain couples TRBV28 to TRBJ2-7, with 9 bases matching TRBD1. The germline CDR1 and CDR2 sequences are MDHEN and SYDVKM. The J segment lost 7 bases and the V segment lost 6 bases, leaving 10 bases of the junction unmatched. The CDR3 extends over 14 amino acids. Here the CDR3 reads CASSYRDRAGEQYF. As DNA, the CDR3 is TGTGCCAGCAGCTACCGGGACAGGGCCGGTGAGCAGTACTTC.

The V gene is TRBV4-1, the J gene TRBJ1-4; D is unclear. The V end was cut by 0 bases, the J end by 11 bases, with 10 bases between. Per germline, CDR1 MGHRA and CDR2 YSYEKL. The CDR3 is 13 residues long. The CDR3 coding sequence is TGCGCCAGCAGCCAAGATGAGAGGCGGAAACTGTTTTTT. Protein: CASSQDERRKLFF.

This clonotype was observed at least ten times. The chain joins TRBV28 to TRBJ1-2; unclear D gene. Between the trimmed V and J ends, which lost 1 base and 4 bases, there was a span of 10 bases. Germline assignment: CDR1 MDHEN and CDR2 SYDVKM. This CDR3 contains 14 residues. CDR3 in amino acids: CASSLLGSSYGYTF. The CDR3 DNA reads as TGTGCCAGCAGTTTATTGGGCAGTTCCTATGGCTACACCTTC.

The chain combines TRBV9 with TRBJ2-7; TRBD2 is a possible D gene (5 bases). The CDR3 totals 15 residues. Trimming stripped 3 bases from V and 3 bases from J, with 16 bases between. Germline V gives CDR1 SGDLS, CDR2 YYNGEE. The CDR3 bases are TGTGCCAGCAGCGCCAACAGCGGCACTTTCTACGAGCAGTACTTC. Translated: CASSANSGTFYEQYF.